One T cell receptor beta chain is described in this entry. This receptor's antigen is unknown. Base qualities are not provided; no much larger clone lies one nucleotide away. Other DNA sequences in this sample translate to the same CDR3. The library was made by the immunoSEQ multiplex PCR assay. Here the immuneACCESS table is served through TCRdb, limited to in-frame sequences with V and J called. Missing clones are a known gap in these copies; in checked studies unresolved V genes cover under half, and the rest lacks a known reason. The sample contains 60,000 to 70,000 clones, 91% of them found a single time. The top ten clones comprise 1% to 1.5% of the sample. The V and J ends are trimmed by 4 bases and 3 bases, leaving 14 bases between them. Per the germline V gene, SGHDT is the CDR1 and YYEEEE is the CDR2. Counted from cysteine to phenylalanine, this CDR3 has 14 amino acids. The DNA shown is the 42-base CDR3, in frame from base 1.

The sample comes from a study of T cell changes during pregnancy in multiple sclerosis (dated by TCRdb to about 2019). Turning to the overall study: The study examined how the T cell repertoire changed over the course of pregnancy in women with multiple sclerosis.

The source was peripheral blood, collected after pregnancy. The chain employs TRBV5-6 and TRBJ2-7; TRBD2 is a weak D gene call, 6 bases matching. The sequence came from a female donor in good health, enrolled as a control in a pregnancy study. CDR3 region: CASSLETGGYEQYF. The bases are TGTGCCAGCAGCCTGGAGACCGGGGGCTACGAGCAGTACTTC.